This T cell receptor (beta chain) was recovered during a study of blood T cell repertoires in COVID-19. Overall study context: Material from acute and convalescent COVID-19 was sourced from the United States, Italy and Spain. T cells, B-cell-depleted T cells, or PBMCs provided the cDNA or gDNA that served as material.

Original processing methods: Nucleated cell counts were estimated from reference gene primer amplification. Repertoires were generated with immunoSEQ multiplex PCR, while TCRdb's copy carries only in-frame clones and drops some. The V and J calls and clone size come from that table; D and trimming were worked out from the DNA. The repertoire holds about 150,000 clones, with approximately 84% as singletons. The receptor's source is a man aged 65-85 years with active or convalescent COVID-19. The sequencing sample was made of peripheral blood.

The CDR3, as DNA: TGTGCCAGCAGTTACTCGAAAGGCAGGGTCGGTCAGCCCCAGCATTTT. Translation: CASSYSKGRVGQPQHF. The chain carries TRBV6-8 and TRBJ1-5; possibly TRBD1 for D (5 bases). V was clipped by 0 bases and J by 6 bases, with 15 bases between them. Germline values: CDR1 MNHGY, CDR2 SAAAGT. The CDR3 sequence is 16 residues long.